The present TCR beta chain was sequenced within a study of T cell repertoires in aging, cancer and after chemotherapy. Study background: Repeat sampling of healthy donors over several months to years showed clear clonal overlap. Points from the study as a whole: Healthy donors lost TCR diversity with age mainly through richness, cancer patients through richness and evenness.

With 3 bases removed from V and 5 bases from J, the gap between germline ends came to 20 bases. Germline V lookup: CDR1 SGHAT, CDR2 FQDESV (reference sequence). The CDR3 spans 16 residues. Peripheral blood genomic DNA, not sorted cells or RNA, was the template. As regards this clonotype: What it recognizes is unknown.

Rearranged V-D-J TRB sequences were amplified with a mixed TRB-A/B primer pool. TCRdb ran MiXCR on the multiplex PCR reads and lists one entry per CDR3 protein. The data hold several thousand distinct CDR3 sequences, with around 27% observed a single time. This chain joins TRBV11-1 and TRBJ2-7, with D perhaps matching TRBD2 (5 bases). The source is a human donor in good health. Input material: blood. CDR3 sequence: CASSLGAASRWDEQYF. Here the CDR3 DNA reads TGTGCCAGCAGCTTGGGAGCGGCTAGCAGATGGGACGAGCAGTACTTC. The entire variable domain, with the rest obtained from reference TRBV11-1 and TRBJ2-7, is as follows: EAEVAQSPRYKITEKSQAVAFWCDPISGHATLYWYRQILGQGPELLVQFQDESVVDDSQLPKDRFSAERLKGVDSTLKIQPAELGDSAMYLCASSLGAASRWDEQYFGPGTRLTVT.